This T cell receptor beta chain was identified in a study of technical replicates of blood from a handful of donors. Using immunoSEQ multiplex PCR, the repertoire was profiled, and TCRdb retains in-frame clones only, with some absent. The sample carries tens of thousands of clones, 95% to 98% recorded once. Per the germline V gene, CDR1 is MGHRA and CDR2 is YSYEKL. This CDR3 is 16 amino acids long. J gave up 7 bases and V 1 base, and 7 bases lay outside the gene matches. Sequencing input: T cells isolated from PBMCs. The receptor was isolated from a human donor in good health. The V call is TRBV4-1, the J call TRBJ2-2; 9 bases agree with TRBD1. In nucleotides, the CDR3 is TGCGCCAGCAGCCAAGTGGGGACAGGGCTAGACGGGGAGCTGTTTTTT. Translating it yields CASSQVGTGLDGELFF.